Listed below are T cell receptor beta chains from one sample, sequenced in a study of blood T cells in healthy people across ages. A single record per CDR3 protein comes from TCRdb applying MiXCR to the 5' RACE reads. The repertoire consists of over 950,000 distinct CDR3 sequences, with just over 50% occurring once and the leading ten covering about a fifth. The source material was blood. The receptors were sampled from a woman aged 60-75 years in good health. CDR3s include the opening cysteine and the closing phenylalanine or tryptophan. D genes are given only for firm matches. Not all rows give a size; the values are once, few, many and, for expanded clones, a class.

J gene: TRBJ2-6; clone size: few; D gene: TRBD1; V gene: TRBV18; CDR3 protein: CASSTSRGQSALSGANVLTF; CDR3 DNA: TGTGCCAGCTCAACCTCCAGGGGGCAATCGGCTTTATCTGGGGCCAACGTCCTGACTTTC
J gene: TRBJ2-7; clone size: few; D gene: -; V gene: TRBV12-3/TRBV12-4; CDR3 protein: CASSFGPAFPSREQYF; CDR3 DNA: TGTGCCAGCAGTTTTGGGCCCGCCTTCCCCTCTAGGGAGCAGTACTTC
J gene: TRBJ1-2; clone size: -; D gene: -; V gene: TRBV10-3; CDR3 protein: CAISAPGERNYGYTF; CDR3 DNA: TGTGCCATCAGCGCGCCAGGGGAGAGGAACTATGGCTACACCTTC
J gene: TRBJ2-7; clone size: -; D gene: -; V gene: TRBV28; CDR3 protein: CAVLRDGVYEQYF; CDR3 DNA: TGTGCCGTACTCCGGGACGGAGTCTACGAGCAGTACTTC
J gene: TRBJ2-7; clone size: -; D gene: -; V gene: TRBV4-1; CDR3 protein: CASSQVPGVYEQYF; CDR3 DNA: TGCGCCAGCAGCCAAGTACCGGGCGTTTACGAGCAGTACTTC
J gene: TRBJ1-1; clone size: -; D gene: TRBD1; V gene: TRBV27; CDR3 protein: CASSYGTGKGMNTEAFF; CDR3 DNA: TGTGCCAGCAGTTACGGGACAGGGAAGGGGATGAACACTGAAGCTTTCTTT
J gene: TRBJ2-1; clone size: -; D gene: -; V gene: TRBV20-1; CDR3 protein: CSARATGRNEQFF; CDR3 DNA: TGCAGTGCTAGAGCGACTGGAAGAAATGAGCAGTTCTTC
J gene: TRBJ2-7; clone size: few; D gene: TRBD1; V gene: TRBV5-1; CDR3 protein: CASSLIQGVDEQYF; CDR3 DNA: TGCGCCAGCAGCTTGATACAGGGGGTAGACGAGCAGTACTTC
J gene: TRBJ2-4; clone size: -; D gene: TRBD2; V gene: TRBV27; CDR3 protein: CASSLSGGGLGGDIQYF; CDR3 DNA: TGTGCCAGCAGTTTATCGGGCGGGGGGTTAGGAGGGGACATTCAGTACTTC
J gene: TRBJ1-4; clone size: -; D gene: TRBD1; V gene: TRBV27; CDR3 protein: CASSPQTLSARDRGLGLFF; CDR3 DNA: TGTGCCAGCAGTCCACAAACCTTGTCTGCCCGGGACAGGGGGCTCGGACTGTTTTTT
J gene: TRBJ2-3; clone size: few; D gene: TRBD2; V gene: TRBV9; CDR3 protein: CASSGRLAGFTDTQYF; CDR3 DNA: TGTGCCAGCAGCGGACGACTAGCGGGATTCACAGATACGCAGTATTTT
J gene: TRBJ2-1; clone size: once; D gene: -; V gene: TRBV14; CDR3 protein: CASSQESRGGRGEQFF; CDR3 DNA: TGTGCCAGCAGCCAAGAATCCAGGGGGGGAAGAGGTGAGCAGTTCTTC
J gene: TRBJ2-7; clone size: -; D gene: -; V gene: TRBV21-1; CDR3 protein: CAKDGTSYEQYF; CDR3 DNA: TGTGCCAAGGACGGGACCAGCTACGAGCAGTACTTC
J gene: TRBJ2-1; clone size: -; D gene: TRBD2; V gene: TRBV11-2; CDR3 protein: CASSLDPRRGNEQFF; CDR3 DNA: TGTGCCAGCAGCTTAGATCCTAGGCGGGGGAATGAGCAGTTCTTC
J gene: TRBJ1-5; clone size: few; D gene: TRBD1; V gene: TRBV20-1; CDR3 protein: CSARRQGAISNQPQHF; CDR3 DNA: TGCAGTGCTAGACGACAGGGGGCGATAAGCAATCAGCCCCAGCATTTT
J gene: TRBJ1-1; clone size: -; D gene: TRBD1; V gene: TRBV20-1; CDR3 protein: CGGQSGNTEAFF; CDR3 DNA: TGCGGGGGACAGTCAGGGAACACTGAAGCTTTCTTT
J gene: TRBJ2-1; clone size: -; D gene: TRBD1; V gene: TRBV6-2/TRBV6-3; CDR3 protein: CATLSDREVSYNEQFF; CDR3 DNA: TGTGCCACCTTAAGCGACAGGGAAGTTTCCTACAATGAGCAGTTCTTC
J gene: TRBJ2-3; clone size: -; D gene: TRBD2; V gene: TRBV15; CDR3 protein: CATSRGRLAGGSDTQYF; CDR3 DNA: TGTGCCACCAGCAGAGGCAGACTAGCGGGAGGGTCAGATACGCAGTATTTT
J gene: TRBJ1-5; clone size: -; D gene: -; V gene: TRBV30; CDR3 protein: CAWSAGLAQPQHF; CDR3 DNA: TGTGCCTGGAGTGCGGGGCTAGCCCAGCCCCAGCATTTT
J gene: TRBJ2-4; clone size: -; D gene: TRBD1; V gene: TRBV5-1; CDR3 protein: CASSLAGQITKNIQYF; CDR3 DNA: TGCGCCAGCAGCTTGGCGGGACAGATAACCAAAAACATTCAGTACTTC
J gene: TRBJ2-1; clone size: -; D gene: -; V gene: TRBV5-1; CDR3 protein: CASRDLSGLQNEQFF; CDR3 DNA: TGCGCCAGCAGAGACTTATCGGGTTTACAGAATGAGCAGTTCTTC
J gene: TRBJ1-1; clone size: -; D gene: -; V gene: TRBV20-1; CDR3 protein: CSANGQMNTEAFF; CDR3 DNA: TGCAGTGCTAATGGACAGATGAACACTGAAGCTTTCTTT
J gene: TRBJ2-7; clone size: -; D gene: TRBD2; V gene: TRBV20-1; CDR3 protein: CSASSSGTFSYEQYF; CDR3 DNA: TGCAGTGCTAGTTCTAGCGGGACGTTTTCCTACGAGCAGTACTTC
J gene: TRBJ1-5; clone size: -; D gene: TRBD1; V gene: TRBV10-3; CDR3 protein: CAIRGQGANQPQHF; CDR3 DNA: TGTGCCATCAGGGGACAGGGGGCGAATCAGCCCCAGCATTTT
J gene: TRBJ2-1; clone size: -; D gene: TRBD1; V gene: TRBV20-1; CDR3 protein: CSATDRRYSYNEQFF; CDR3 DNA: TGCAGTGCTACGGACAGGCGATACTCCTACAATGAGCAGTTCTTC
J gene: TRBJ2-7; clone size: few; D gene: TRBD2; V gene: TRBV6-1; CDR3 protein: CASSSGSWDEQYF; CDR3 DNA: TGTGCCAGCAGTAGCGGGAGTTGGGACGAGCAGTACTTC
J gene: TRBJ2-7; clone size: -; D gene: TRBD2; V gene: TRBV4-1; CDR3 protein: CASSTSGTYNEQYF; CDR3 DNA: TGCGCCAGCAGTACTAGCGGGACCTACAATGAGCAGTACTTC
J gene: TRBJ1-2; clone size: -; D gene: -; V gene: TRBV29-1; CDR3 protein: CSMKRAGVSGYTF; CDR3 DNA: TGCAGCATGAAGCGAGCGGGCGTTAGTGGCTACACCTTC
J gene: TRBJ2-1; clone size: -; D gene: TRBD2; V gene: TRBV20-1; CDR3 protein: CSAPRLAEGVSNEQFF; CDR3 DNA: TGCAGTGCTCCCCGACTAGCGGAGGGTGTTTCCAATGAGCAGTTCTTC
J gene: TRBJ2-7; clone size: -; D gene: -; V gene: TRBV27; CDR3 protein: CASSYLDQGRVSYEQYF; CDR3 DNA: TGTGCCAGCAGTTACCTTGATCAAGGCAGGGTGTCCTACGAGCAGTACTTC
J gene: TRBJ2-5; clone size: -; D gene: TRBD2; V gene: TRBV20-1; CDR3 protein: CSARDSRTSGFLQETQYF; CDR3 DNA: TGCAGTGCTAGAGATTCCCGGACTAGCGGATTCCTCCAAGAGACCCAGTACTTC
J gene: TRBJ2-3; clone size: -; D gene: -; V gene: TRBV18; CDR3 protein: CASSRSGTGTQYF; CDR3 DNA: TGTGCCAGCTCACGAAGCGGCACAGGTACGCAGTATTTT
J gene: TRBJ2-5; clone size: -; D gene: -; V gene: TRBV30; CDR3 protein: CAWSLDSQETQYF; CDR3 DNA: TGTGCCTGGAGTCTTGACAGCCAAGAGACCCAGTACTTC
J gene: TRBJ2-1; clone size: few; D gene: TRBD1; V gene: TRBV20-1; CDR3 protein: CSASDRGEQFF; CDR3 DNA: TGCAGTGCATCTGACAGGGGAGAGCAGTTCTTC
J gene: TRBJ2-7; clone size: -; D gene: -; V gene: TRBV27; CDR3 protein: CASSIAAGNFYEQYF; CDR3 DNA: TGTGCCAGCAGCATCGCCGCGGGAAATTTCTACGAGCAGTACTTC
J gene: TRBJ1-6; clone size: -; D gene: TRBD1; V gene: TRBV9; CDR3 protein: CASSGGQGDSPLHF; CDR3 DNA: TGTGCCAGCAGCGGGGGACAGGGTGATTCACCCCTCCACTTT
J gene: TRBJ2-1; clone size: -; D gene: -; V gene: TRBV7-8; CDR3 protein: CASSFGLGLADLSPYNEQFF; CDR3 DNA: TGTGCCAGCAGCTTTGGCTTAGGGCTAGCCGACCTTTCACCGTACAATGAGCAGTTCTTC
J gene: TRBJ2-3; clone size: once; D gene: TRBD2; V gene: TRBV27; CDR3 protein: CASSLRGLAGVGEYF; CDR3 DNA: TGTGCCAGCAGTTTAAGGGGACTAGCGGGAGTTGGGGAGTATTTT
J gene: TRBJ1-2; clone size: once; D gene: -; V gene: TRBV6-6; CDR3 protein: CASSYGESYGYTF; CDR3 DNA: TGTGCCAGCAGTTACGGGGAATCCTATGGCTACACCTTC
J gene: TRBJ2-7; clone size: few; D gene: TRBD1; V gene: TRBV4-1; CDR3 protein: CASSQDPGQGHYEQYF; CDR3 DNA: TGCGCCAGCAGCCAAGATCCCGGACAGGGACACTACGAGCAGTACTTC
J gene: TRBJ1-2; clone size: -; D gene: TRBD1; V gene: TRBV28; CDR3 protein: CAVHLKQGLDGYTF; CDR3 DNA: TGTGCCGTACACCTTAAACAGGGGTTGGATGGCTACACCTTC
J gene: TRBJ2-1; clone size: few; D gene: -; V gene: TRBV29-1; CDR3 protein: CSSVGGVNEQFF; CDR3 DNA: TGCAGCTCTGTAGGTGGAGTGAATGAGCAGTTCTTC
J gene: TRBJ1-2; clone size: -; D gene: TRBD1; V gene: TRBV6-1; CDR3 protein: CATRDRSDYCYTF; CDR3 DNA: TGCGCCACCAGGGACAGGTCGGACTATTGCTACACCTTC
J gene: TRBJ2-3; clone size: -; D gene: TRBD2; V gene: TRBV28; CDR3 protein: CASSISGTSGRLADTQYF; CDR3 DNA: TGTGCCAGCAGTATCTCCGGGACTAGCGGGAGACTCGCAGATACGCAGTATTTT
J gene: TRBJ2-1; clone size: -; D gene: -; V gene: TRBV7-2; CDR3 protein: CASSLGEDEQFF; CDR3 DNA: TGTGCCAGCAGCTTGGGCGAGGATGAGCAGTTCTTC
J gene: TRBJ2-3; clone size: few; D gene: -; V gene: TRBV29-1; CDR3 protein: CSELRVADTQYF; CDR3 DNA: TGCAGCGAACTGAGGGTAGCCGATACGCAGTATTTT
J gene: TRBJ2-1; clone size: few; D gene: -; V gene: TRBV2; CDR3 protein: CASSVIEQFF; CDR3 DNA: TGTGCCAGCAGTGTGATTGAGCAGTTCTTC
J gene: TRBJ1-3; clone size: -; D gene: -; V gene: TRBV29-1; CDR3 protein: CSVDLGGSGNTIYF; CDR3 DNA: TGCAGCGTTGATCTGGGAGGCTCTGGAAACACCATATATTTT
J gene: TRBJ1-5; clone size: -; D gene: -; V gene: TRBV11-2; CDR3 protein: CASSFVVSGQPQHF; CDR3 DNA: TGTGCCAGCAGCTTCGTGGTATCGGGTCAGCCCCAGCATTTT
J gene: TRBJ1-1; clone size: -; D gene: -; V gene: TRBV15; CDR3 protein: CATSKTMNTEAFF; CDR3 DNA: TGTGCCACCAGCAAGACGATGAACACTGAAGCTTTCTTT
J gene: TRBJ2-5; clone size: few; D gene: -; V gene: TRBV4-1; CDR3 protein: CASSPSAVFRETQYF; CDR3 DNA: TGCGCCAGCAGCCCGTCCGCAGTTTTTAGGGAGACCCAGTACTTC
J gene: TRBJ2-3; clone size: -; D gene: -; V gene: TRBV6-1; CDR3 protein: CASSGLGLEVTDTQYF; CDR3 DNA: TGTGCCAGCAGTGGCTTGGGGTTGGAGGTCACAGATACGCAGTATTTT
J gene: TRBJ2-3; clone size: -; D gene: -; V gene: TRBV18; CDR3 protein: CASSTGQTDTQYF; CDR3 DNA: TGTGCCAGCTCAACAGGACAGACAGATACGCAGTATTTT
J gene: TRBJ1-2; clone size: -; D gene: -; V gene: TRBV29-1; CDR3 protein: CKAGDYTF; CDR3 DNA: TGCAAGGCGGGTGATTACACCTTC